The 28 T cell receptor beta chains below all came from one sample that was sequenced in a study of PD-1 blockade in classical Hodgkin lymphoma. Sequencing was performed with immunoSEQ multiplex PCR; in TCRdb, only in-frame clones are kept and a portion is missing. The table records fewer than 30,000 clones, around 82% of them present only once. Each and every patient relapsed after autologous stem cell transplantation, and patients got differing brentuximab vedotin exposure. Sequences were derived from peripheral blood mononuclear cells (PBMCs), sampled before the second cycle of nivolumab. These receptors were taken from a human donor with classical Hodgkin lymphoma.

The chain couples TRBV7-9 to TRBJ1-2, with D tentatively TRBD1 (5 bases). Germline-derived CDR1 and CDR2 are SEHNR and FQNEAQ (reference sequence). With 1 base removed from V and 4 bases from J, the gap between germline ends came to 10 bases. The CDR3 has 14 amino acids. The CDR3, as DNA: TGTGCCAGCAGCTTAGACCAGACAGCCTATGGCTACACCTTC. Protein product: CASSLDQTAYGYTF.

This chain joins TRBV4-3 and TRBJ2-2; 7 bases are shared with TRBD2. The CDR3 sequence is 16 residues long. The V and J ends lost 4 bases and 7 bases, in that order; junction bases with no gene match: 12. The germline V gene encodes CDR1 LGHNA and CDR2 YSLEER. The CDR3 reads CASSRDGLGLSGELFF. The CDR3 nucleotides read TGCGCCAGCAGCCGAGACGGACTAGGTCTTAGCGGGGAGCTGTTTTTT.

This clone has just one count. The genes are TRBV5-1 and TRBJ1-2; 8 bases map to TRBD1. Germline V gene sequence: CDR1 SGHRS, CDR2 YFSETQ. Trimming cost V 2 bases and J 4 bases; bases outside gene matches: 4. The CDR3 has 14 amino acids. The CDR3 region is CASSLRQGAYGYTF. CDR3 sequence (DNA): TGCGCCAGCAGCTTACGGCAGGGGGCCTATGGCTACACCTTC.

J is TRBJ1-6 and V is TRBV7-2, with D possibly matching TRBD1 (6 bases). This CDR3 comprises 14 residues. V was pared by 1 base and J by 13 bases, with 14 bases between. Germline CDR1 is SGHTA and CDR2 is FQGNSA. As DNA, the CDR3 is TGTGCCAGCAGCTTAGAGGGGGACGGTGGGCCCCTCCACTTT. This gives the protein CASSLEGDGGPLHF.

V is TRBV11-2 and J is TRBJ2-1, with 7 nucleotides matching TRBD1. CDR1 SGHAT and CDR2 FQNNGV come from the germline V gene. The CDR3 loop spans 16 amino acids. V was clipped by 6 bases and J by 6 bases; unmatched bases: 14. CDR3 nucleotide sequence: TGTGCCAGCAGTGCCCAAGCCCGGGACAGATCCAATGAGCAGTTCTTC. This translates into CASSAQARDRSNEQFF.

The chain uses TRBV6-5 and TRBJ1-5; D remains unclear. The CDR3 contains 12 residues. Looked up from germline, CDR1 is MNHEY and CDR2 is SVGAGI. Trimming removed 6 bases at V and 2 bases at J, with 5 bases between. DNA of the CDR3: TGTGCCAGCAGGTCGGGCAATCAGCCCCAGCATTTT. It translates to CASRSGNQPQHF.

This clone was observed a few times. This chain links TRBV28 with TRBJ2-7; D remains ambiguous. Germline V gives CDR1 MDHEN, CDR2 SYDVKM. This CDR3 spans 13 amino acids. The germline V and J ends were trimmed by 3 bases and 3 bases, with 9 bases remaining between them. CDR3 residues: CASSLEPYYEQYF. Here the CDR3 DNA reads TGTGCCAGCAGTTTGGAACCTTACTACGAGCAGTACTTC.

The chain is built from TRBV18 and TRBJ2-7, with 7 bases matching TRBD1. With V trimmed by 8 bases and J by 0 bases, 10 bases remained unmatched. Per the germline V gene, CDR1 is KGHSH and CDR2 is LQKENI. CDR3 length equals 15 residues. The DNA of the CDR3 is TGTGCCAGCCGATCCTCCCCAGGGGGCTCCTACGAGCAGTACTTC. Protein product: CASRSSPGGSYEQYF.

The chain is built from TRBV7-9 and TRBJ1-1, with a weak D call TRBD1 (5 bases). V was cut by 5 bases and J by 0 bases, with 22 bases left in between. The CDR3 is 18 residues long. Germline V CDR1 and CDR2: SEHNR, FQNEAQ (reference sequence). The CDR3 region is CASSPTHLGLAMNTEAFF. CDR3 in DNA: TGTGCCAGCAGCCCCACCCACTTGGGACTAGCCATGAACACTGAAGCTTTCTTT.

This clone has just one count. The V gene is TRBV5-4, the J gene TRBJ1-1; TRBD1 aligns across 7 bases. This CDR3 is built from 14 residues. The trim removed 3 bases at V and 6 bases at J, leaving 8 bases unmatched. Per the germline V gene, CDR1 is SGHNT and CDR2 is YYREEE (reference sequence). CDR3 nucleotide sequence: TGTGCCAGCAGCTACCAGGGGGGGGGCGCTGAAGCTTTCTTT. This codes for CASSYQGGGAEAFF.

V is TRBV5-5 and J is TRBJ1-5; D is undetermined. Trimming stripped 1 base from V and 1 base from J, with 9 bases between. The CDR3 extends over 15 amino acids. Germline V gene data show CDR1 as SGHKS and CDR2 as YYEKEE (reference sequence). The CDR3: CASSLISGSNQPQHF. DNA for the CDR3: TGTGCCAGCAGCTTGATCAGCGGGAGCAATCAGCCCCAGCATTTT.

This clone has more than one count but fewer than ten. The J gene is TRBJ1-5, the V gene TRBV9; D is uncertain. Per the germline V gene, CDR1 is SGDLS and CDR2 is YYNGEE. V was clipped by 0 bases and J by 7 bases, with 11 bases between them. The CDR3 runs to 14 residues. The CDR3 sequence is CASSVDVRGQPQHF. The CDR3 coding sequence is TGTGCCAGCAGCGTAGACGTGAGAGGGCAGCCCCAGCATTTT.

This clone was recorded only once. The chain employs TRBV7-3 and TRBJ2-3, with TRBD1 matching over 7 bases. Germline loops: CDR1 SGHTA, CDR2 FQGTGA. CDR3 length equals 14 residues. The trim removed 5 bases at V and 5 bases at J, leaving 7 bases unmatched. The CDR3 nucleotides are TGTGCCAGCAGCCCTATCCCAGGGGGAGATACGCAGTATTTT. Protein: CASSPIPGGDTQYF.

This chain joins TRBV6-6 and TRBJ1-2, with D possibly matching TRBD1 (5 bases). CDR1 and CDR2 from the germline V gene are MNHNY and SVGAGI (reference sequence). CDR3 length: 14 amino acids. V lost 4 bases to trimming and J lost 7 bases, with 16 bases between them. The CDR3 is CASSFGGGVTGYTF. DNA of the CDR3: TGTGCCAGCAGTTTTGGGGGAGGGGTGACTGGCTACACCTTC.

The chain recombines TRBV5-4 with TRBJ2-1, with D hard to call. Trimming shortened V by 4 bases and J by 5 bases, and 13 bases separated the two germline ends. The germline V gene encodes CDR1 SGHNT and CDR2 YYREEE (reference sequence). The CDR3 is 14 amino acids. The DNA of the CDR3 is TGTGCCAGCAGCCCCAAAAATAGGGACAATGAGCAGTTCTTC. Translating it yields CASSPKNRDNEQFF.

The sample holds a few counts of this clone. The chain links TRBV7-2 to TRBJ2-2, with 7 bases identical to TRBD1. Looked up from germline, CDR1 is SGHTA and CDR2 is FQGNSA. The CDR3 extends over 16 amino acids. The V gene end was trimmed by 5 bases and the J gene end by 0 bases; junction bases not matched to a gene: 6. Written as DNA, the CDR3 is TGTGCCAGCAGCGGCCAACAGGGGCCGAACACCGGGGAGCTGTTTTTT. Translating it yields CASSGQQGPNTGELFF.

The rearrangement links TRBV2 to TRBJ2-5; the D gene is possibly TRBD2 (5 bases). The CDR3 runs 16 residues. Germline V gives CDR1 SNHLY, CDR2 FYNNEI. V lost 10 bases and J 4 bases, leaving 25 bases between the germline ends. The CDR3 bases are TGTGCCACCGTCGGAGGACTTCTGACCGCGGGAGAGACCCAGTACTTC. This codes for CATVGGLLTAGETQYF. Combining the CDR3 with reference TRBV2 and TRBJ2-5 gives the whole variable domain EPEVTQTPSHQVTQMGQEVILRCVPISNHLYFYWYRQILGQKVEFLVSFYNNEISEKSEIFDDQFSVERPDGSNFTLKIRSTKLEDSAMYFCATVGGLLTAGETQYFGPGTRLLVL.

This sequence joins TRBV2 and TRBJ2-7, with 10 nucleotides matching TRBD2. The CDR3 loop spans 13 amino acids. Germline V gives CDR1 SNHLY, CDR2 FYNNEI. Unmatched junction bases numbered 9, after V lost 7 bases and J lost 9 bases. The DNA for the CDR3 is TGTGCCAGCAAGGTAGCGGGGGGCACCGGGCAGTACTTC. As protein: CASKVAGGTGQYF.

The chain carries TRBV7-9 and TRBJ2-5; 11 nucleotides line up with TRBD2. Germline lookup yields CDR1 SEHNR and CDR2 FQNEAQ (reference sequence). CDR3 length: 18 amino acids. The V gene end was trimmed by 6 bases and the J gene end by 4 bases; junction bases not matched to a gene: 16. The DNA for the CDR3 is TGTGCCAGCAGATCCCCCCGACGGGCTAGCGGGGGGTTAGAGACCCAGTACTTC. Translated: CASRSPRRASGGLETQYF.

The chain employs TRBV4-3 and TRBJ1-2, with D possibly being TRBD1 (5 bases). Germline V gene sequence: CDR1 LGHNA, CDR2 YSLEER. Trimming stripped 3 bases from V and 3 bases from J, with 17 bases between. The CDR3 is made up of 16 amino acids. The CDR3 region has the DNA TGCGCCAGCAGCCACCTAGGTCTGGGAGGGGACTATGGCTACACCTTC. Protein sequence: CASSHLGLGGDYGYTF.

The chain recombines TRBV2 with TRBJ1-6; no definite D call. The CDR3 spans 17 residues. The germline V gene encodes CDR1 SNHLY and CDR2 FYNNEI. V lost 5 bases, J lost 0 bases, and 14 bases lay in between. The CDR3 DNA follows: TGTGCCAGCAGTTCCGCTTCGTCGAACTCCTATAATTCACCCCTCCACTTT. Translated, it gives CASSSASSNSYNSPLHF.

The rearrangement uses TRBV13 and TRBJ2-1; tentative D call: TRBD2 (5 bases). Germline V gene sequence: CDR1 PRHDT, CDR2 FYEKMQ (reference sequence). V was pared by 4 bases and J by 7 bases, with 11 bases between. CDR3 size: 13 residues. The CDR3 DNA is TGTGCCAGCAGCTGGACTTTGGGAAATGAGCAGTTCTTC. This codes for CASSWTLGNEQFF.

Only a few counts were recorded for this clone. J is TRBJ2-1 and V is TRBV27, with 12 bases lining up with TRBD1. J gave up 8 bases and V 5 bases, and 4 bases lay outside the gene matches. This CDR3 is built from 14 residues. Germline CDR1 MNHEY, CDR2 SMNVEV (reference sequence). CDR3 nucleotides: TGTGCCAGCAGTCAGCGGGACAGGGGGCATGAGCAGTTCTTC. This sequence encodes CASSQRDRGHEQFF.

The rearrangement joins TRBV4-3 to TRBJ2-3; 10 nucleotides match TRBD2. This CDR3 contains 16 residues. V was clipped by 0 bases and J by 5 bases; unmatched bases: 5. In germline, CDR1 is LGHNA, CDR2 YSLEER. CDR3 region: CASSQEPGLAIDTQYF. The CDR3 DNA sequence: TGCGCCAGCAGCCAAGAACCGGGACTAGCGATAGATACGCAGTATTTT.

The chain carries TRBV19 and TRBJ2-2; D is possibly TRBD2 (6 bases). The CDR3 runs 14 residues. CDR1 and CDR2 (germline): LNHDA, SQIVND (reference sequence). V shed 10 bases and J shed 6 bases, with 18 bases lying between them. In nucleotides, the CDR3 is TGTGCCACCGCCTCGGCCGGGGGTGCCGGGGAGCTGTTTTTT. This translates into CATASAGGAGELFF.

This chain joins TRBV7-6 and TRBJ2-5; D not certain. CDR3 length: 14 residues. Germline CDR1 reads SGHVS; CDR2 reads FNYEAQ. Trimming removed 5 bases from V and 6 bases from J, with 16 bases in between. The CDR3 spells CASSPTSATQTQYF. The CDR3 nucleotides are TGTGCCAGCAGCCCAACGTCGGCTACCCAGACCCAGTACTTC. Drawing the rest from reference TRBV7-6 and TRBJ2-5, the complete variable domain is GAGVSQSPRYKVTKRGQDVALRCDPISGHVSLYWYRQALGQGPEFLTYFNYEAQQDKSGLPNDRFSAERPEGSISTLTIQRTEQRDSAMYRCASSPTSATQTQYFGPGTRLLVL.

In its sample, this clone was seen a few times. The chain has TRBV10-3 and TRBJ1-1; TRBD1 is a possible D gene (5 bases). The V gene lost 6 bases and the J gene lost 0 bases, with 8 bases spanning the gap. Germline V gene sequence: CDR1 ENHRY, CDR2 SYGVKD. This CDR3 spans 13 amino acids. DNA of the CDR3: TGTGCCATCAGCCAGGGTCTGAACACTGAAGCTTTCTTT. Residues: CAISQGLNTEAFF.

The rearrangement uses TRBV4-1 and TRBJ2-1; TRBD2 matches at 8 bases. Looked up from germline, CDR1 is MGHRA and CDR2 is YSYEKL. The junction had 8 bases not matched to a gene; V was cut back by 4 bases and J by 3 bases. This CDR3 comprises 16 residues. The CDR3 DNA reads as TGCGCCAGCAGCCCGTTGGCGGGGGGCAGCTACAATGAGCAGTTCTTC. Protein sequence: CASSPLAGGSYNEQFF.